These 14 T cell receptor beta chains share one sample of origin, sequenced in a study of long-term antiretroviral therapy in people with HIV. The run of the v3.0 immunoSEQ assay was at survey level. TCRdb keeps only in-frame clones here, not all; method: immunoSEQ multiplex PCR. The sample contains under 45,000 clones, approximately 85% of which appear only once. The sample here was unsorted PBMCs, taken 3.1 years after starting antiretroviral therapy. These receptors were obtained from a woman aged 50 to 60 with HIV.

The V and J genes are TRBV19 and TRBJ2-2, with 8 bases identical to TRBD1. From germline, CDR1 is LNHDA and CDR2 SQIVND (reference sequence). The CDR3 runs to 16 residues. V was clipped by 1 base and J by 5 bases; unmatched bases: 6. CDR3 nucleotides: TGTGCCAGTAGTATAGCAGCGACAGGGGCGACCGGGGAGCTGTTTTTT. Encoded protein: CASSIAATGATGELFF.

The genes are TRBV25-1 and TRBJ1-6; no clear D gene. The CDR3 extends over 15 amino acids. Trimming shortened V by 7 bases and J by 7 bases, and 17 bases separated the two germline ends. Germline loops: CDR1 MGHDK, CDR2 SYGVNS. CDR3 in DNA: TGTGCCAGCACCCTAGTTGAGACTGAGAATTCACCCCTCCACTTT. Amino acids: CASTLVETENSPLHF.

The rearrangement joins TRBV7-2 to TRBJ1-6; TRBD1 is a possible D gene (5 bases). Germline assignment: CDR1 SGHTA and CDR2 FQGNSA. The CDR3 extends over 16 amino acids. The germline V and J ends were trimmed by 10 bases and 0 bases, with 16 bases remaining between them. This CDR3 is CATPGGKSSYNSPLHF. In DNA form, the CDR3 reads TGTGCCACCCCGGGGGGGAAAAGCTCCTATAATTCACCCCTCCACTTT.

The rearrangement uses TRBV7-2 and TRBJ2-7; D ambiguous. Germline CDR1 and CDR2: SGHTA and FQGNSA. Trimming stripped 7 bases from V and 0 bases from J, with 7 bases between. The CDR3 spans 12 residues. The CDR3 reads CASTASSYEQYF. DNA of the CDR3: TGTGCCAGCACCGCCAGCTCCTACGAGCAGTACTTC. The full variable domain, in which reference TRBV7-2 and TRBJ2-7 provide the parts outside the CDR3, is GAGVSQSPSNKVTEKGKDVELRCDPISGHTALYWYRQSLGQGLEFLIYFQGNSAPDKSGLPSDRFSAERTGGSVSTLTIQRTQQEDSAVYLCASTASSYEQYFGPGTRLTVT.

The chain combines TRBV2 with TRBJ2-2; 9 nucleotides align to TRBD2. The CDR3 is 15 amino acids. Germline CDR1 reads SNHLY; CDR2 reads FYNNEI. The trim removed 5 bases at V and 5 bases at J, leaving 6 bases unmatched. The DNA of the CDR3 is TGTGCCAGCAGTTTGACTAGCGGCCAAACCGGGGAGCTGTTTTTT. This sequence encodes CASSLTSGQTGELFF.

For the CDR3, the DNA is TGTGCCAGCAGCTTAGTGGGGAGGTCGGTGACTGAAGCTTTCTTT. Translated, it gives CASSLVGRSVTEAFF. The chain is built from TRBV5-4 and TRBJ1-1; D remains ambiguous. The V gene lost 2 bases and the J gene lost 5 bases, with 16 bases spanning the gap. CDR3 size: 15 residues. Germline values: CDR1 SGHNT, CDR2 YYREEE (reference sequence).

The chain links TRBV5-1 to TRBJ1-2; 9 nucleotides agree with TRBD1. The germline V gene encodes CDR1 SGHRS and CDR2 YFSETQ. The CDR3 has 17 residues. The trim removed 2 bases at V and 6 bases at J, leaving 14 bases unmatched. CDR3 protein: CASSFGAQGALKDGYTF. Written as DNA, the CDR3 is TGCGCCAGCAGCTTCGGGGCACAGGGGGCGCTTAAAGATGGCTACACCTTC.

The chain recombines TRBV19 with TRBJ2-7; D gene unclear. Trimming removed 3 bases at V and 3 bases at J, with 9 bases between. From germline, CDR1 is LNHDA and CDR2 SQIVND (reference sequence). CDR3 length equals 13 residues. As DNA, the CDR3 is TGTGCCAGTAGTATTCCCCCGTTCTACGAGCAGTACTTC. This translates into CASSIPPFYEQYF.

This clone has a handful of counts. The chain recombines TRBV7-9 with TRBJ2-7, with 7 positions matching TRBD1. Germline V gene lookup returns CDR1 SEHNR and CDR2 FQNEAQ (reference sequence). V gave up 5 bases and J gave up 3 bases; unmatched junction bases: 13. The CDR3 extends over 16 amino acids. As DNA, the CDR3 is TGTGCCAGCAGCGACAACAGGGGTCATCCTCTCTACGAGCAGTACTTC. It translates to CASSDNRGHPLYEQYF.

The rearrangement links TRBV4-1 to TRBJ1-3, with a possible D match to TRBD1 (6 bases). CDR3 size: 16 residues. Germline V CDR1 and CDR2: MGHRA, YSYEKL. The V and J ends lost 4 bases and 0 bases respectively, with 13 bases between them. DNA for the CDR3: TGCGCCAGCAGCCGAGTGACAGGATCCTCTGGAAACACCATATATTTT. It yields the protein CASSRVTGSSGNTIYF.

V gene TRBV5-4 combines with J gene TRBJ1-2; 8 bases align to TRBD1. V lost 3 bases, J lost 3 bases, and 1 base stayed unmatched. The CDR3 has 13 residues. CDR1 and CDR2 (germline): SGHNT, YYREEE (reference sequence). In DNA, the CDR3 is TGTGCCAGCAGCTCACAGGGGGACTATGGCTACACCTTC. It yields the protein CASSSQGDYGYTF.

CDR3 DNA: TGTGCCAGCAGCTTAGACCAGGGAACCTTCTACGAGCAGTACTTC. Its protein product is CASSLDQGTFYEQYF. J is TRBJ2-7 and V is TRBV5-5, with a tentative D call TRBD1 (5 bases). V was cut by 2 bases and J by 3 bases, with 15 bases left in between. The CDR3 runs to 15 residues. Germline CDR1 SGHKS, CDR2 YYEKEE (reference sequence).

The chain has TRBV11-3 and TRBJ2-7, with D uncertain. The CDR3 sequence is 13 residues long. Trimming stripped 5 bases from V and 6 bases from J, with 14 bases between. Germline CDR1 SGHNT, CDR2 YENEEA. CDR3 region: CASSTTEHSEQYF. CDR3 bases: TGTGCCAGCAGCACCACCGAACACTCCGAGCAGTACTTC.

The chain links TRBV5-5 to TRBJ2-3; TRBD2 matches 7 bases. Germline-derived CDR1 and CDR2 are SGHKS and YYEKEE (reference sequence). The CDR3 has 16 amino acids. V lost 4 bases to trimming and J lost 4 bases; unmatched junction nucleotides: 12. The CDR3 loop reads CASSLLAAGWPDTQYF. The CDR3 coding sequence is TGTGCCAGCAGCCTGTTAGCAGCGGGGTGGCCAGATACGCAGTATTTT.